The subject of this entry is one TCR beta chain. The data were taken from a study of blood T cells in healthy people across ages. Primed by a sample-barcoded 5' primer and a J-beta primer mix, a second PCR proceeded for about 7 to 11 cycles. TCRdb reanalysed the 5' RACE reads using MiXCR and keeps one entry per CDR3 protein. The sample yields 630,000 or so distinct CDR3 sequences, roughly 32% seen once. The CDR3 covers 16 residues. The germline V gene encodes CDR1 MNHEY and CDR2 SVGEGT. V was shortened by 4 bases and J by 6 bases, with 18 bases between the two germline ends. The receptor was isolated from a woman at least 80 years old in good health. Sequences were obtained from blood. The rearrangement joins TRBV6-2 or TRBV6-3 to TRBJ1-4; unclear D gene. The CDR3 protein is CASSFRRTAVYEKLFF. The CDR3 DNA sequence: TGTGCCAGCAGTTTTCGTCGGACGGCGGTATATGAAAAACTGTTTTTT.